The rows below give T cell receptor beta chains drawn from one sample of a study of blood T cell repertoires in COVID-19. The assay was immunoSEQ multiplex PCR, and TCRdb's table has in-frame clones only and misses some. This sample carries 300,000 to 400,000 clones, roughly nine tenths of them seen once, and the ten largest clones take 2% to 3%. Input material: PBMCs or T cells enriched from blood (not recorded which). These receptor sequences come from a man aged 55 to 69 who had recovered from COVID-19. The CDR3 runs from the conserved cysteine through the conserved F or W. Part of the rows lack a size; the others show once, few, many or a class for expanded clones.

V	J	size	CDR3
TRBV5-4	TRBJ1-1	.	CASSPVAHGLRHTEAFF
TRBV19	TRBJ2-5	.	CASSIVPQGETQYF
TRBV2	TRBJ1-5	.	CASIGQGGPQHF
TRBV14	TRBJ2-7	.	CASSQDPGGYEQYF
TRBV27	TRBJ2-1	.	CASSSGNPPSVRDRAYNEQFF
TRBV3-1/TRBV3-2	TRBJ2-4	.	CASSRRGGIAKNIQYF
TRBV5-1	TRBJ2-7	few	CASSFGGSSYEQYF
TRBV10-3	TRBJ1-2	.	CAIREQGVDYGYTF
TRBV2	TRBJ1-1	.	CASREGQRTEAFF
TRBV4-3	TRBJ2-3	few	CASSQAKTGGSLFEDTQYF
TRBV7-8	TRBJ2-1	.	CASSLARFLHQLRNEQFF
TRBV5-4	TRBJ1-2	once	CASSLTESNYGYTF
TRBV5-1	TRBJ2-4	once	CASSLAGVGQNIQYF
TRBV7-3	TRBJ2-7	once	CASSPTDKYEQYF
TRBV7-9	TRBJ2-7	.	CASSPGGVYEQYF
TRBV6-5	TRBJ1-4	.	CASRQGAEKLFF
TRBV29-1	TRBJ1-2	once	CSVGRNRGDYGYTF
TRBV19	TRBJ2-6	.	CASSIRDGANVLTF
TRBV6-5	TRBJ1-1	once	CASSSLTGRNTEAFF
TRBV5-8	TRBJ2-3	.	CASSLGQPTDTQYF
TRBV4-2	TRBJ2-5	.	CASSQEWRGVGHQETQYF
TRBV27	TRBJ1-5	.	CASSPLARQPQHF
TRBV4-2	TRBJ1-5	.	CASSQDRDRGGNQPQHF
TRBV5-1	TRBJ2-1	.	CASSRGLADTYNEQFF